The 12 T cell receptor beta chains presented below share a single source sample, sequenced in a study of blood T cell repertoires in COVID-19. Using immunoSEQ multiplex PCR, the repertoire was profiled, and TCRdb retains in-frame clones only, with some absent. The sample carries approximately 260,000 clones, around 90% recorded once. The sequenced material came from peripheral blood. The receptors originated from a man aged 55 to 70 who had recovered from COVID-19.

The chain combines TRBV18 with TRBJ2-2, with TRBD2 identical over 9 bases. Trimming removed 3 bases from V and 4 bases from J; junction bases left unmatched: 6. CDR1 is KGHSH, CDR2 LQKENI, per germline. The CDR3 contains 16 residues. CDR3 sequence (DNA): TGTGCCAGCTCACCGCCCCTAGCGGGGATCACCGGGGAGCTGTTTTTT. This translates into CASSPPLAGITGELFF.

This sequence joins TRBV7-8 and TRBJ2-7, with TRBD2 as a possible D gene (6 bases). Trimming shortened V by 4 bases and J by 6 bases, and 19 bases separated the two germline ends. This CDR3 has 15 residues. CDR1 and CDR2 (germline): SGHVS, FQNEAQ. CDR3 amino acids: CASSWRGSPGVEQYF. CDR3 in DNA: TGTGCCAGCAGCTGGAGGGGCAGCCCCGGGGTCGAGCAGTACTTC.

A single count supports this clone. This chain links TRBV12-5 with TRBJ1-3, with 9 nucleotides matching TRBD1. The CDR3 length is 16 residues. The J segment lost 2 bases and the V segment lost 4 bases, leaving 6 bases of the junction unmatched. From germline, CDR1 is LGHNT and CDR2 FRNRAP. The CDR3 reads CASGSGQGWTGNTIYF. CDR3 DNA: TGTGCTAGTGGTTCCGGACAGGGGTGGACTGGAAACACCATATATTTT.

The rearrangement links TRBV10-3 to TRBJ2-5, with 8 bases matching TRBD2. The junction had 12 bases not matched to a gene; V was cut back by 5 bases and J by 4 bases. Per the germline V gene, CDR1 is ENHRY and CDR2 is SYGVKD. The CDR3 contains 16 residues. The CDR3: CAISRIGAGGGETQYF. For the CDR3, the DNA is TGTGCCATCAGTCGGATTGGGGCGGGGGGTGGAGAGACCCAGTACTTC.

This chain's CDR3 is CAISDWGQDYGYTF. In DNA form, the CDR3 reads TGTGCCATCAGTGATTGGGGACAGGACTATGGCTACACCTTC. The chain employs TRBV10-3 and TRBJ1-2; the match to TRBD1 covers 8 bases. The CDR3 sequence is 14 residues long. Germline CDR1 ENHRY, CDR2 SYGVKD. V was pared by 3 bases and J by 3 bases, with 3 bases of the junction left unmatched.

The chain carries TRBV7-9 and TRBJ2-3; 8 nucleotides align to TRBD1. The germline gives CDR1 SEHNR, CDR2 FQNEAQ (reference sequence). The CDR3 consists of 19 residues. Trimming removed 5 bases from V and 4 bases from J; junction bases left unmatched: 20. CDR3 DNA sequence: TGTGCCAGCAGCCTAGGACAGGGTACTTTTCCGGGGAAGTCAGATACGCAGTATTTT. It yields the protein CASSLGQGTFPGKSDTQYF.

The chain is built from TRBV25-1 and TRBJ2-7; D unclear. Trimming took off 4 bases at V and 5 bases at J, with 6 bases between the two ends. The CDR3 runs to 11 residues. Germline CDR1 reads MGHDK; CDR2 reads SYGVNS. This chain's CDR3 is CASSVRDEQYF. The DNA of the CDR3 is TGTGCCAGCAGTGTCCGGGACGAGCAGTACTTC.

CDR3 in DNA: TGTGCCAGCAGCGCCCGGACAGGGCCCTACAATGAGCAGTTCTTC. This codes for CASSARTGPYNEQFF. V gene TRBV11-3 combines with J gene TRBJ2-1; 8 bases align to TRBD1. Germline V gives CDR1 SGHNT, CDR2 YENEEA. The CDR3 is made up of 15 amino acids. Trimming cost V 5 bases and J 2 bases; bases outside gene matches: 5. The full variable domain, in which reference TRBV11-3 and TRBJ2-1 provide the parts outside the CDR3, is EAGVVQSPRYKIIEKKQPVAFWCNPISGHNTLYWYLQNLGQGPELLIRYENEEAVDDSQLPKDRFSAERLKGVDSTLKIQPAELGDSAVYLCASSARTGPYNEQFFGPGTRLTVL.

V gene TRBV2 combines with J gene TRBJ2-6, with D possibly being TRBD1 (6 bases). Trimming removed 7 bases from V and 0 bases from J, with 13 bases in between. CDR1 is SNHLY, CDR2 FYNNEI, per germline. This CDR3 has 16 amino acids. The CDR3 DNA reads as TGTGCCAGCAAACCCTTAGGGGGCTCTGGGGCCAACGTCCTGACTTTC. This gives the protein CASKPLGGSGANVLTF.

This clone was detected once. The rearrangement links TRBV10-1 to TRBJ2-2, with a possible D match to TRBD1 (6 bases). Trimming took 4 bases from V and 5 from J, leaving 11 bases between them. The CDR3 has 14 residues. Germline V gene data show CDR1 as WNHNN and CDR2 as SYGVQD (reference sequence). Here the CDR3 DNA reads TGCGCCAGCAGTGGCAGAACAGGGACCGGGGAGCTGTTTTTT. The encoded protein is CASSGRTGTGELFF.

This chain joins TRBV7-9 and TRBJ1-5; 12 nucleotides line up with TRBD1. J gave up 6 bases and V 5 bases, and 5 bases lay outside the gene matches. This CDR3 region has 15 residues. The germline V gene encodes CDR1 SEHNR and CDR2 FQNEAQ (reference sequence). CDR3 DNA sequence: TGTGCCAGCAGCCGGGGACAGGGGGCAAGTCAGCCCCAGCATTTT. Translated: CASSRGQGASQPQHF.

The chain carries TRBV4-1 and TRBJ2-7; D is perhaps TRBD1 (6 bases). The CDR3 is 14 amino acids. Trimming shortened V by 0 bases and J by 7 bases, and 13 bases separated the two germline ends. Germline values: CDR1 MGHRA, CDR2 YSYEKL. The DNA for the CDR3 is TGCGCCAGCAGCCAAGATCCAGGGGCGGAAGAGCAGTACTTC. As protein: CASSQDPGAEEQYF.